This TCR beta chain comes out of a study of blood T cell repertoires in COVID-19. About the research overall: The samples span acute and convalescent COVID-19 from the United States, Italy and Spain. PBMCs, B-cell-depleted T cells, or T cells provided the cDNA or gDNA that made up the material.

The germline CDR1 and CDR2 sequences are SNHLY and FYNNEI. This CDR3 has 15 amino acids. V was pared by 7 bases and J by 1 base, with 8 bases of the junction left unmatched. In the original processing: Reference gene primer amplification gave nucleated cell count estimates. Produced via immunoSEQ multiplex PCR; TCRdb's table is partial and in-frame only. The DNA was the basis for D and trimming; V, J and clone size are from that table. The sample lists some 22,000 clones; roughly 84% were seen once. The chain is built from TRBV2 and TRBJ1-1; 8 bases are a match to TRBD1. What was sequenced was peripheral blood. The clonotype comes from a man between 65 and 85 years old with acute or convalescent COVID-19. The CDR3 nucleotides read TGTGCCAGCAATAAGGACAGGGCCTCGAACACTGAAGCTTTCTTT. It encodes CASNKDRASNTEAFF.